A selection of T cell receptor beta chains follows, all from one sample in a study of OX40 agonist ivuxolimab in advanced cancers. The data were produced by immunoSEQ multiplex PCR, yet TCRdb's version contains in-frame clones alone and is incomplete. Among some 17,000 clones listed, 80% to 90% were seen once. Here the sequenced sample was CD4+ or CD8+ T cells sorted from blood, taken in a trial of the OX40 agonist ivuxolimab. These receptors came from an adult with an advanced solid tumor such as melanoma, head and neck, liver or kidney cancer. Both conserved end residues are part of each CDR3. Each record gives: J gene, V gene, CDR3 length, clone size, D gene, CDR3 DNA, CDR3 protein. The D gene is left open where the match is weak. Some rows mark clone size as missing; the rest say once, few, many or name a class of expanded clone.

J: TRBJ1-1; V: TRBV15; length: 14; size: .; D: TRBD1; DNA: TGTGCCACCAGCAGGGGACAGGGGGGGACTGAAGCTTTCTTT; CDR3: CATSRGQGGTEAFF
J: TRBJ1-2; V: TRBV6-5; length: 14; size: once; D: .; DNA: TGTGCCAGCAGTTTCTCTACGTCCGACTATGGCTACACCTTC; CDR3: CASSFSTSDYGYTF
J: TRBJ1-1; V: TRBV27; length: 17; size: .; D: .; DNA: TGTGCCAGCAGTTTATTCGGCCGACAGGCCACTAACACTGAAGCTTTCTTT; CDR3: CASSLFGRQATNTEAFF
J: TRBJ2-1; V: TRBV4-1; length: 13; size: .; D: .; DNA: TGCGCCAGCAGCCCCATAGGCCGAAATGAGCAGTTCTTC; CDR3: CASSPIGRNEQFF
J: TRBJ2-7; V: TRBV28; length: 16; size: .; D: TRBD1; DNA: TGTGCCAGCAGTCTCCACCCCGGGACAGGGATGTTTGGGCAGTACTTC; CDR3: CASSLHPGTGMFGQYF
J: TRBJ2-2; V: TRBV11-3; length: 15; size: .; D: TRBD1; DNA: TGTGCCAGCAGCTCCGGGACAGGGAAACCCGGGGAGCTGTTTTTT; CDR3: CASSSGTGKPGELFF
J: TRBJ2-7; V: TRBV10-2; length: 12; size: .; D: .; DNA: TGCGCCAGCAGTGCTAAGGACTACGAGCAGTACTTC; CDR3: CASSAKDYEQYF
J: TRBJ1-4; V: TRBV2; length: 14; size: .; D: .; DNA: TGTGCCAGCAGTGATCAAGGGGGTTGGGAAAAACTGTTTTTT; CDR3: CASSDQGGWEKLFF
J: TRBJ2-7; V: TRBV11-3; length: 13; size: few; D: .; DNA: TGTGCCAGCAGCTTTGGATCGTGGGTGGAGCAGTACTTC; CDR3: CASSFGSWVEQYF
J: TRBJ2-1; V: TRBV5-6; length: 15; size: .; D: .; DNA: TGTGCCAGCAGCTCCAGGGAGGGGGCCTACAATGAGCAGTTCTTC; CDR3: CASSSREGAYNEQFF
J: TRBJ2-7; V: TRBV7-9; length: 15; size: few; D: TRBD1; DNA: TGTGCCAGCAGCTTACTCCAGGGACAGTCCTACGAGCAGTACTTC; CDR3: CASSLLQGQSYEQYF
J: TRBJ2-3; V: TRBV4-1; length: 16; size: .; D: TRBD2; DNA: TGCGCCAGCAGCCAAGAGCTAGCGGGGTTCACAGATACGCAGTATTTT; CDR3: CASSQELAGFTDTQYF
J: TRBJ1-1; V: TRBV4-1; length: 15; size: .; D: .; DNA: TGCGCCAGCAGCCAAGAATACCATTCGAACACTGAAGCTTTCTTT; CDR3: CASSQEYHSNTEAFF
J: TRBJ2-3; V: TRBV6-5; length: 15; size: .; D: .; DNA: TGTGCCAGCAGTTACTCCGGGGGGCGGACAGATACGCAGTATTTT; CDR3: CASSYSGGRTDTQYF
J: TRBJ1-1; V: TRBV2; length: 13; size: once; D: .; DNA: TGTGCCAGCCGAAGGAGTGAGAGCACTGAAGCTTTCTTT; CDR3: CASRRSESTEAFF